This T cell receptor beta chain was found in a study of blood T cell repertoires in COVID-19. Study summary: The samples span acute and convalescent COVID-19 from the United States, Italy and Spain.

The CDR3 is made up of 13 amino acids. V lost 5 bases and J lost 6; bases outside the gene matches: 6. In the original workflow: It was from reference gene primer amplification that nucleated cell counts were estimated. Measured with immunoSEQ multiplex PCR; TCRdb has only the in-frame clones, and not every one. V, J and clone size are those of that table, while D and trimming were read from the DNA. The table lists 100,000 to 120,000 clones, approximately 89% of them singletons. The chain links TRBV12-3 or TRBV12-4 to TRBJ1-2; 7 bases align to TRBD1. The sequence was obtained from a woman aged 55 to 70 with COVID-19, enrolled during active disease. Specimen: peripheral blood. The CDR3 sequence: CASSVRDSNGYTF. The CDR3 DNA sequence: TGTGCCAGCAGTGTCCGGGACAGCAATGGCTACACCTTC.